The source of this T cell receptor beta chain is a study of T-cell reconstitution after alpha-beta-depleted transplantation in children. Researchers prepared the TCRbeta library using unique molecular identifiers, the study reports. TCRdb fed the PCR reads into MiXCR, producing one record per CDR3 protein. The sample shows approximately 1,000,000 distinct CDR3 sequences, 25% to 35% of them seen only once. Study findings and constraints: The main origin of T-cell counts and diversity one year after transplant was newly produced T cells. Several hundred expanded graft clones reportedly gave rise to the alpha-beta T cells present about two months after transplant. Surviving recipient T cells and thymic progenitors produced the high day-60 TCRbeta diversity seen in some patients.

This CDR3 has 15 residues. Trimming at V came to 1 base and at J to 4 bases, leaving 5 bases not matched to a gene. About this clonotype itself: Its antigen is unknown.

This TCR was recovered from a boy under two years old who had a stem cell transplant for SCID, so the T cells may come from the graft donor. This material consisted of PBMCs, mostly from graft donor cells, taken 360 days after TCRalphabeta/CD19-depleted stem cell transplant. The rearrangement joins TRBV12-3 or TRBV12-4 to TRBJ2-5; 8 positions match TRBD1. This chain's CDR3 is CASSLGRTGLETQYF. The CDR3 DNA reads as TGTGCCAGCAGTTTAGGCCGGACAGGGCTAGAGACCCAGTACTTC.